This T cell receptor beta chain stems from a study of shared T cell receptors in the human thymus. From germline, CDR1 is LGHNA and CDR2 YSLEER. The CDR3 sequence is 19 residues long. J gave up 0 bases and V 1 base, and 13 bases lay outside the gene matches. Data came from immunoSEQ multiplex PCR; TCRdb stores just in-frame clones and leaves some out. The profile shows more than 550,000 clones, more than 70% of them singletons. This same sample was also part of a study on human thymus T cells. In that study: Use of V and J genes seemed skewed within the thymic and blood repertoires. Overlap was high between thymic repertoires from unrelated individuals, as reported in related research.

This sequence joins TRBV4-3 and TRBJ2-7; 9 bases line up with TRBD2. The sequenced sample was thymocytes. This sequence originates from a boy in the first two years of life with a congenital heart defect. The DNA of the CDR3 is TGCGCCAGCAGCCAAGCTGGTAGCGGGAGTTTTCCTAGCTCCTACGAGCAGTACTTC. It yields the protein CASSQAGSGSFPSSYEQYF.